The entry below describes one T cell receptor beta chain. The antigen it recognizes is unknown. No base-level quality is on record; no much larger clone is a single base apart. In total, fewer than 750 healthy bone marrow donors made up the cohort. At the time of sampling, all cohort members were nominally healthy, though unrecorded immune exposures were likely present. The donor was CMV seropositive and was included in the group of 290 or so seropositive cohort members. Each donor provided a peripheral blood sample, and peripheral blood mononuclear cells were used for TCR beta sequencing. Genomic DNA was extracted from the blood cell samples with the Qiagen DNeasy Blood Extraction Kit. This sample was taken from a study of cytomegalovirus exposure and HLA in healthy donors (dated by TCRdb to about 2017). About the study as a whole: An earlier analysis of several hundred of the donors reported approximately 260 Gb of sequence data and around 110 million unique TCR beta sequences obtained from some 200 million T cells. Roughly 320 gigabases of sequencing data and roughly 81 million unique TCR sequences made up an early release that covered fewer than 650 HLA-typed donors. Of the roughly 400 genotyped donors, 65% to 90% were placed in the genetic ancestry cluster associated with self-reported Caucasian donors. The study aimed to test whether cataloging public T cell receptors could reveal signatures of past pathogen exposure. The study profiled the T cell repertoires of hundreds of subjects by immunosequencing and related them to cytomegalovirus serostatus. Along with the approximately 600-subject first cohort, a separate validation cohort of over 90 different subjects was used. The study combined high-throughput TCR immunosequencing, statistical association of individual TCRs with disease status, and machine learning to predict cytomegalovirus infection status. A later analysis re-analyzed previously published TCR beta repertoires from 660 or so donors and added high-resolution HLA genotyping to study TCR occurrence patterns. Rather than drawing on any new phenotypic data, the later analysis identified candidate immune exposures from TCR beta sequences and the way those sequences occurred across donors. In an earlier analysis of 587 of the donors, high-throughput TCR beta sequencing was used to judge whether each TCR beta V gene segment behaved as functional or pseudogenic. Alongside the repertoire data, information on donor age, sex, ethnicity and CMV serostatus was compiled. Genome-wide SNP genotypes for about 55% of the roughly 670 donors were used in a later genetic analysis, which treated that subset as a discovery cohort. All discovery cohort repertoires had been generated using a single sequencing platform. Class I and class II HLA loci were covered by the typing at four-digit resolution. Typing coverage differed by locus: A, B, C, DRB1 and DQB1 were typed in about 629-640 donors, DQA1 in about 500, DPA1 in some 570, and DPB1 in just under 480. A few DR-DQ haplotypes were treated as single units for association and clustering because of strong linkage in the cohort. On average, roughly 250,000 unique TCR beta nucleotide sequences were sequenced per donor among some 430 genotyped donors of the cohort, with 15% to 20% of those sequences being non-productive. Here is what the overall study found, with its caveats: The classifier was reported to diagnose cytomegalovirus status with high specificity and sensitivity in both the original and validation cohorts. A later analysis reported that several top co-occurrence clusters appeared linked to parvovirus B19, influenza, CMV and Epstein-Barr virus. Some IMGT-functional V segments, including TRBV6-2 and TRBV6-3, could not be distinguished by the 87-base-pair reads and were therefore excluded. According to a later genetic analysis, donors in an Asian-associated ancestry cluster had fewer N-insertions in productive TCRs than the approximately 670-donor mean. Because counts were too low, about 15 rarely observed V segments, including chromosome 9 orphons, were left out of the earlier analysis of a few hundred of the donors. Compared with equally common non-associated chains, HLA-associated TCR beta chains in a later analysis were more clonally expanded and had lower generation probabilities. The authors suggested that the approach could potentially be extended to other disease states and immunological phenotypes. In an earlier analysis of approximately 590 of the donors, most TCR beta V segments appeared in productive rearrangements about 87% or about 30% of the time, broadly matching IMGT annotations. Because HLA typing was missing for some donors at each locus, association tests included only the typed subset. In a later analysis, the rate of TCR association differed among HLA loci, with DRB1 alleles having the most associated TCRs and HLA-C alleles having the fewest. In the study, around 150 TCR beta chains were listed as associated with cytomegalovirus. Most TCR sequences were observed very rarely across donors, whereas some public TCRs were present in many individuals. A few of the identified cytomegalovirus-associated TCR beta chains were confirmed in vitro to be specific for cytomegalovirus antigens. A later genetic analysis associated a missense DCLRE1C variant with V-gene and J-gene trimming of TCR beta chains, and an independent cohort replicated the association. Correlated functional status among segregating V segments might reflect linkage disequilibrium, but an unknown experimental factor could not be ruled out. Most CMV-associated TCR beta chains appeared to be HLA-restricted in a later analysis, and the HLA associations seemed to be driven largely by CMV exposure. Presence/absence analyses assumed roughly uniform sequencing depth across donors, an assumption that may not hold. At a false discovery rate of 0.05, a later analysis linked 16,951 TCR beta sequences to specific HLA alleles. When HLA alleles, especially DR and DQ, strongly co-occurred, attributing TCR associations to individual alleles was difficult. The cohort was sequenced for TCR beta chains only, and without alpha or paired-chain data the features that could be detected were limited. A group of highly shared sequence variants was considered likely to be a technical artifact of the sequencing pipeline. Immune exposure information for the cohort was limited to CMV serostatus. A further reported finding was that TCR beta sequences accurately predicted the HLA-A and HLA-B alleles for most subjects in the first cohort.

CDR1 and CDR2 were assigned from the germline V gene as SGHNT and YENEEA. From the cysteine up to the phenylalanine, the CDR3 has a length of 13 residues. Only the CDR3 DNA stays, 39 bases, in frame from base 1. V and J lose 6 bases and 0 bases, and a span of 8 bases separates them. The method behind the library was the immunoSEQ multiplex PCR assay. For the multiplex PCR, a mixture combining 60 forward primers for TCR Vbeta segments and 13 reverse primers for TCR Jbeta segments was used. The CDR3 region of rearranged TCR beta genes was amplified from genomic DNA by a multiplex PCR assay. The Illumina HiSeq System was used to sequence the amplified TCR beta libraries as 87-base-pair reads. The paper's data handling went like this. Across the 700 or so repertoires, a later analysis counted 78 million or so unique TCR beta chains, roughly 11 million of which were shared by at least two donors. To remove PCR and sequencing errors, raw reads were error-corrected and collapsed into unique sequences using a nearest-neighbor algorithm that merged closely related sequences. Alignment of CDR3 sequences to IMGT reference sequences was used to assign V, D and J gene segments. For a sequence to be retained, a match of at least six nucleotides was required to both a V gene segment and a J gene segment. A rearrangement counted as productive if the CDR3 had no stop codons and remained in frame with V and J, and every other rearrangement counted as non-productive. CDR3 was defined by IMGT convention, running from the second conserved V-encoded cysteine to the conserved J-encoded phenylalanine. The earlier analysis of approximately 500 of the donors excluded sequences that lacked an unambiguous match to a single V gene segment. In an earlier analysis of several hundred of the donors, V segments were called functional above 56.7% productive rearrangements and were called segregating when the between-donor standard deviation exceeded 5%. A statistical classification framework was built for diagnosing cytomegalovirus status from the catalog of TCR beta chain sequences. In a later analysis, TCR nucleotide sequences were compared against IMGT/GENE-DB human TR gene sequences so that V and J genes could be assigned. The TCRdist pipeline was used in a later analysis to assign CDR3 sequences and most-parsimonious VDJ recombination scenarios. In a later analysis, each TCR beta chain was defined by its CDR3 amino acid sequence together with its V-gene family, and reads without a unique V-gene family were excluded. As a way to deal with suspected cross-contamination and a sequencing artifact, a later analysis dropped roughly 620 nucleotide sequences that were highly shared and had low generation probability. In a later analysis, a clonal expansion index for each public chain was calculated from normalized within-repertoire ranks of inferred template counts. In a later analysis, generation probabilities were computed using a VDJ recombination model fitted to out-of-frame rearrangements, and the results were checked against IGoR. In a later analysis, hypergeometric tests were used to score TCR-TCR, TCR-HLA and TCR-CMV co-occurrence, with a repertoire-size bias correction applied to TCR pairs. To estimate false discovery rates, a later analysis permuted the HLA or CMV assignments 20 times. In a later analysis, co-occurring TCRs were grouped using DBSCAN, with TCRdist sequence similarity added in when clustering inside HLA-allele-positive subsets. Repertoires with fewer than 30,000 or more than 120,000 public chains were left out of co-occurrence clustering, as were a few repertoires with anomalous nucleotide sharing. As stored in TCRdb, this immuneACCESS dataset retains in-frame rearrangements with V and J assigned. A fraction of the clones does not appear; measured against another copy, unresolved V genes explain less than half of the discrepancy, and the remainder lacks a known reason. Clone size and V and J calls were adopted from that table, with D and trimming inferred from the DNA. The sample has fewer than 250,000 clones on record, 75% to 80% of them singletons. 14% of the sample belongs to the ten largest clones.

Sequences were obtained from PBMCs. The chain is made from TRBV11-3 and TRBJ1-1; the D gene is perhaps TRBD1, on 6 matching bases. This receptor was obtained from a woman aged 25 to 39 in good health and CMV-seropositive. The DNA reads TGTGCCAGCAGACAGGGCATGAACACTGAAGCTTTCTTT. It specifies CASRQGMNTEAFF.